The next 32 T cell receptor beta chains were all read from a single sample in a study of cytomegalovirus exposure and HLA in healthy donors. PCR used 60 Vbeta primers and 13 Jbeta primers. Some clones are missing from TCRdb's copy, which holds only in-frame ones; the method was immunoSEQ multiplex PCR. The data contain roughly 160,000 clones, roughly 88% of them singletons. Sequences were obtained from PBMCs. Receptors were obtained from a man aged 18 to 29 in good health and CMV-seropositive.

This clone showed up just once. Its ends do not fully match the called genes, so a read error is possible. The V call is TRBV7-9, the J call TRBJ2-7; 9 nucleotides align to TRBD2. The germline V gene encodes CDR1 SEHNR and CDR2 FQNEAQ (reference sequence). This CDR3 is built from 14 residues. DNA for the CDR3: TGTTCCAGCAGCTCAGGACTAGCGATTTACGAGCAGTACTTC. It yields the protein CSSSSGLAIYEQYF.

This chain joins TRBV11-2 and TRBJ2-4; D remains ambiguous. Germline-derived CDR1 and CDR2 are SGHAT and FQNNGV. Between the trimmed V and J ends, which lost 0 bases and 8 bases, there was a span of 14 bases. The CDR3 consists of 15 residues. The CDR3 here is CASSLDKAEYDIQYF. CDR3 nucleotides: TGTGCCAGCAGCTTAGATAAGGCGGAGTATGACATTCAGTACTTC.

The chain uses TRBV6-1 and TRBJ2-5, with 10 bases identical to TRBD1. The DNA end is a closer match to TRBJ2-7, so the J assignment may be wrong. The V gene's germline CDR1 is MNHNS and CDR2 SASEGT. The CDR3 covers 16 residues. CDR3 DNA: TGTGCCAGCAGTGCCTTAGGGACAGGGGCCTCCTACGAGCAGTACTTC. This encodes CASSALGTGASYEQYF.

The genes are TRBV18 and TRBJ2-5, with D perhaps matching TRBD1 (5 bases). The germline V and J ends were trimmed by 5 bases and 3 bases, with 10 bases remaining between them. CDR3 length: 13 amino acids. From germline, CDR1 is KGHSH and CDR2 LQKENI. DNA for the CDR3: TGTGCCAGCTCAGCAGGGTTGGAAGAGACCCAGTACTTC. Protein product: CASSAGLEETQYF.

This clone appeared a few times. The chain joins TRBV19 to TRBJ1-4; D might be TRBD1 (6 bases). V was cut by 11 bases and J by 7 bases, with 14 bases left in between. CDR3 length equals 12 residues. CDR1 LNHDA and CDR2 SQIVND come from the germline V gene (reference sequence). CDR3 in amino acids: CAVGGFGEKLFF. The CDR3 bases are TGTGCCGTAGGGGGTTTCGGTGAAAAACTGTTTTTT.

The rearrangement links TRBV7-2 to TRBJ2-1, with 14 bases identical to TRBD2. From germline, CDR1 is SGHTA and CDR2 FQGNSA. The CDR3 is 15 residues long. The junction had 7 bases not matched to a gene; V was cut back by 5 bases and J by 10 bases. The CDR3, as DNA: TGTGCCAGCAGCCCAAGGACTAGCGGGGGGTACGAGCAGTTCTTC. This translates into CASSPRTSGGYEQFF.

J is TRBJ2-1 and V is TRBV25-1, with a tentative D call TRBD1 (6 bases). The CDR3 sequence is 17 residues long. CDR1 is MGHDK, CDR2 SYGVNS, per germline. V dropped 6 bases and J dropped 2 bases, with 20 bases sitting between them. The CDR3 sequence is CASRIRTVLPPYNEQFF. In nucleotides, the CDR3 is TGTGCCAGCAGGATACGGACAGTTCTTCCCCCCTACAATGAGCAGTTCTTC. Together with reference TRBV25-1 and TRBJ2-1, the CDR3 gives the full variable domain: EADIYQTPRYLVIGTGKKITLECSQTMGHDKMYWYQQDPGMELHLIHYSYGVNSTEKGDLSSESTVSRIRTEHFPLTLESARPSHTSQYLCASRIRTVLPPYNEQFFGPGTRLTVL.

The rearrangement links TRBV5-1 to TRBJ2-7; a possible D gene is TRBD2 (5 bases). The CDR3 spans 15 residues. CDR1 and CDR2 (germline): SGHRS, YFSETQ. V was pared by 5 bases and J by 6 bases, with 21 bases between. As DNA, the CDR3 is TGCGCCAGCAGTCGAGACTTCGCGGGCTTCTCCGAGCAGTACTTC. It encodes CASSRDFAGFSEQYF.

The chain joins TRBV7-2 to TRBJ2-5; D is unresolved. Trimming took off 3 bases at V and 5 bases at J, with 13 bases between the two ends. The CDR3 has 14 amino acids. The germline gives CDR1 SGHTA, CDR2 FQGNSA. The CDR3 nucleotides read TGTGCCAGCAGCTTGTCGGTTAAATTGGAGACCCAGTACTTC. Translated, it gives CASSLSVKLETQYF.

Ten or more counts support this clone. This sequence joins TRBV19 and TRBJ2-7; 10 nucleotides line up with TRBD1. The CDR3 has 16 amino acids. The trim removed 1 base at V and 6 bases at J, leaving 9 bases unmatched. Germline CDR1 and CDR2: LNHDA and SQIVND (reference sequence). The CDR3 loop reads CASSIGPGQGTSEQYF. CDR3 DNA sequence: TGTGCCAGTAGTATAGGTCCGGGACAGGGGACTTCCGAGCAGTACTTC.

V gene TRBV5-5 combines with J gene TRBJ1-5; D is perhaps TRBD1 (6 bases). The CDR3 totals 18 residues. Trimming took 0 bases from V and 3 from J, leaving 19 bases between them. Germline-derived CDR1 and CDR2 are SGHKS and YYEKEE (reference sequence). In DNA, the CDR3 is TGTGCCAGCAGCTTGGTTGCATCCTCCAGGGGTAACAATCAGCCCCAGCATTTT. It codes for CASSLVASSRGNNQPQHF.

The rearrangement uses TRBV6-6 and TRBJ1-5, with D tentatively TRBD1 (6 bases). From germline, CDR1 is MNHNY and CDR2 SVGAGI (reference sequence). The CDR3 loop spans 14 amino acids. V was clipped by 10 bases and J by 4 bases, with 17 bases between them. CDR3 in amino acids: CATHRGGANQPQHF. Written as DNA, the CDR3 is TGTGCCACCCACCGGGGGGGGGCAAATCAGCCCCAGCATTTT.

CDR3 DNA sequence: TGTGCCAGACAGGGTCCCAACTATGGCTACACCTTC. As protein: CARQGPNYGYTF. This sequence joins TRBV2 and TRBJ1-2; D perhaps matches TRBD1 (6 bases). The V end was cut by 9 bases, the J end by 2 bases, with 10 bases between. The CDR3 spans 12 residues. Germline loops: CDR1 SNHLY, CDR2 FYNNEI.

V usage is TRBV7-9 and J usage is TRBJ2-3; TRBD2 matches at 9 bases. Trimming took 3 bases from V and 4 from J; bases not matched to a gene: 8. Looked up from germline, CDR1 is SEHNR and CDR2 is FQNEAQ (reference sequence). This CDR3 is 16 amino acids long. CDR3 residues: CASSFDPGLASDTQYF. CDR3 coding DNA: TGTGCCAGCAGCTTCGATCCGGGACTAGCCTCAGATACGCAGTATTTT. Looking up the rest from reference TRBV7-9 and TRBJ2-3 gives the full variable domain: DTGVSQNPRHKITKRGQNVTFRCDPISEHNRLYWYRQTLGQGPEFLTYFQNEAQLEKSRLLSDRFSAERPKGSFSTLEIQRTEQGDSAMYLCASSFDPGLASDTQYFGPGTRLTVL.

V and J are TRBV25-1 and TRBJ2-5; TRBD2 matches 11 bases. The better agreement between TRBJ2-7 and the DNA end casts doubt on the J call. This CDR3 is built from 15 residues. Germline CDR1 MGHDK, CDR2 SYGVNS. CDR3 coding DNA: TGTGCCAGCAGTCAGACTAGCGGGGCTTCCTACGAGCAGTACTTC. Translated: CASSQTSGASYEQYF.

V and J are TRBV11-2 and TRBJ2-1, with D possibly TRBD1 on 6 matching bases. V dropped 4 bases and J dropped 2 bases, with 9 bases sitting between them. CDR3 length equals 14 residues. Germline assignment: CDR1 SGHAT and CDR2 FQNNGV. The CDR3 DNA reads as TGTGCCAGCAGCTACCGGGACACCTACAATGAGCAGTTCTTC. Its protein product is CASSYRDTYNEQFF.

This clone was seen a handful of times. This chain connects TRBV5-1 to TRBJ1-4; D possibly corresponds to TRBD1 (5 bases). This CDR3 region has 14 residues. V dropped 4 bases and J dropped 2 bases, with 9 bases sitting between them. From germline, CDR1 is SGHRS and CDR2 YFSETQ. The CDR3 loop is CASSGQGTNEKLFF. CDR3 bases: TGCGCCAGCAGCGGACAAGGGACTAATGAAAAACTGTTTTTT.

The chain carries TRBV7-2 and TRBJ2-2, with TRBD2 identical over 11 bases. The ends lost 4 bases at V and 6 bases at J; junction bases unmatched: 10. CDR3 size: 17 residues. Germline values: CDR1 SGHTA, CDR2 FQGNSA. The CDR3 protein is CASSSRHVSGGAGELFF. The CDR3 bases are TGTGCCAGCAGCTCGCGCCATGTTAGCGGGGGGGCCGGGGAGCTGTTTTTT. Full variable domain (rest looked up from reference TRBV7-2 and TRBJ2-2): GAGVSQSPSNKVTEKGKDVELRCDPISGHTALYWYRQSLGQGLEFLIYFQGNSAPDKSGLPSDRFSAERTGGSVSTLTIQRTQQEDSAVYLCASSSRHVSGGAGELFFGEGSRLTVL.

This chain connects TRBV29-1 to TRBJ2-3, with D maybe TRBD2 (6 bases). The CDR3 sequence is 16 residues long. Trimming took 5 bases from V and 2 from J, leaving 20 bases between them. Germline lookup yields CDR1 SQVTM and CDR2 ANQGSEA. CDR3 DNA: TGCAGCGTTTATCATCCTAGCGAGGAGCACACAGATACGCAGTATTTT. Its translation: CSVYHPSEEHTDTQYF.

The genes are TRBV5-6 and TRBJ2-7; 9 bases fit TRBD1. V was pared by 1 base and J by 0 bases, with 8 bases of the junction left unmatched. In germline, CDR1 is SGHDT, CDR2 YYEEEE. The CDR3 is 17 amino acids. This chain's CDR3 is CASSLRLRDRDSYEQYF. CDR3 DNA sequence: TGTGCCAGCAGCTTGCGCCTCCGGGACAGGGACTCCTACGAGCAGTACTTC.

The chain combines TRBV4-1 with TRBJ2-1; 13 nucleotides match TRBD2. Germline assignment: CDR1 MGHRA and CDR2 YSYEKL. Germline trimming cut 1 base from V and 5 bases from J; bases unmatched to any gene: 8. The CDR3 spans 18 residues. CDR3 protein: CASSQVVTSGGAHNEQFF. The CDR3 DNA is TGCGCCAGCAGCCAAGTGGTAACTAGCGGGGGGGCCCACAATGAGCAGTTCTTC.

The chain employs TRBV19 and TRBJ2-4; weak D call: TRBD2 (6 bases). The CDR3 covers 12 residues. Germline CDR1 LNHDA, CDR2 SQIVND (reference sequence). V dropped 3 bases and J dropped 7 bases, with 7 bases sitting between them. The CDR3 coding sequence is TGTGCCAGTAGTATTGGGAGGAACATTCAGTACTTC. This sequence encodes CASSIGRNIQYF. The whole variable domain, filled in from reference TRBV19 and TRBJ2-4, reads DGGITQSPKYLFRKEGQNVTLSCEQNLNHDAMYWYRQDPGQGLRLIYYSQIVNDFQKGDIAEGYSVSREKKESFPLTVTSAQKNPTAFYLCASSIGRNIQYFGAGTRLSVL.

The V and J genes are TRBV25-1 and TRBJ2-7, with 9 positions matching TRBD1. Per germline, CDR1 MGHDK and CDR2 SYGVNS. The J segment lost 3 bases and the V segment lost 4 bases, leaving 13 bases of the junction unmatched. This CDR3 region has 17 residues. The CDR3 loop reads CASSARTGESRVYEQYF. The CDR3 nucleotides are TGTGCCAGCAGTGCACGGACAGGGGAAAGTAGGGTCTACGAGCAGTACTTC.

This chain connects TRBV4-1 to TRBJ2-5; tentatively, D is TRBD2 (6 bases). Germline V gene lookup returns CDR1 MGHRA and CDR2 YSYEKL. With 4 bases removed from V and 0 bases from J, the gap between germline ends came to 12 bases. The CDR3 runs 15 residues. CDR3 protein: CASSPEGTDQETQYF. The CDR3 DNA is TGCGCCAGCAGCCCAGAGGGGACTGACCAAGAGACCCAGTACTTC.

This sequence joins TRBV7-6 and TRBJ2-5, with 7 nucleotides matching TRBD1. The J call could be wrong; TRBJ2-7 is a better fit for the DNA end. The germline gives CDR1 SGHVS, CDR2 FNYEAQ. The CDR3 is made up of 14 amino acids. The CDR3 loop reads CASSLTGASYEQYF. As DNA, the CDR3 is TGTGCCAGCAGCTTAACAGGGGCCTCCTACGAGCAGTACTTC.

The chain is built from TRBV14 and TRBJ2-7, with 7 bases identical to TRBD2. CDR1 and CDR2 (germline): SGHDN, FVKESK. With V trimmed by 4 bases and J by 7 bases, 7 bases remained unmatched. CDR3 length: 13 amino acids. In DNA, the CDR3 is TGTGCCAGCAGCCGGAGCGCCGGGGGGGAGCAGTACTTC. Translated, it gives CASSRSAGGEQYF.

V and J are TRBV25-1 and TRBJ2-2; possible D gene TRBD2, 5 bases. V was clipped by 2 bases and J by 5 bases, with 12 bases between them. Germline V CDR1 and CDR2: MGHDK, SYGVNS. CDR3 size: 15 residues. CDR3 in DNA: TGTGCCAGCAGTGAACCCGGTCGGGGAACCGGGGAGCTGTTTTTT. This codes for CASSEPGRGTGELFF. The full variable domain, in which reference TRBV25-1 and TRBJ2-2 provide the parts outside the CDR3, is EADIYQTPRYLVIGTGKKITLECSQTMGHDKMYWYQQDPGMELHLIHYSYGVNSTEKGDLSSESTVSRIRTEHFPLTLESARPSHTSQYLCASSEPGRGTGELFFGEGSRLTVL.

This chain uses TRBV6-1 with TRBJ1-5; the match to TRBD1 covers 9 bases. Trimming removed 4 bases from V and 7 bases from J; junction bases left unmatched: 2. Germline CDR1 MNHNS, CDR2 SASEGT. This CDR3 is built from 13 residues. The CDR3 sequence: CASSGQGGQPQHF. The CDR3 DNA follows: TGTGCCAGCAGTGGACAGGGGGGCCAGCCCCAGCATTTT.

The V and J genes are TRBV9 and TRBJ1-2; D remains ambiguous. The V end lost 4 bases, the J end lost 6 bases, and 13 bases lay between the germline ends. The CDR3 runs 13 residues. Germline CDR1 reads SGDLS; CDR2 reads YYNGEE. CDR3 coding DNA: TGTGCCAGCAGCAACCGGGGTAGTGATGGCTACACCTTC. Amino acids: CASSNRGSDGYTF.

This clone was recorded only once. This chain connects TRBV7-3 to TRBJ2-1; TRBD2 agrees at 14 bases. Germline lookup yields CDR1 SGHTA and CDR2 FQGTGA. This CDR3 spans 15 amino acids. J gave up 8 bases and V 4 bases, and 4 bases lay outside the gene matches. The CDR3: CASSSGLAGVDEQFF. CDR3 nucleotides: TGTGCCAGCAGCTCGGGACTAGCGGGAGTCGATGAGCAGTTCTTC.

This chain links TRBV7-2 with TRBJ2-3, with D perhaps TRBD2 (7 bases). Germline V gene sequence: CDR1 SGHTA, CDR2 FQGNSA. The CDR3 length is 15 residues. The ends were cut back, 5 bases at V and 10 bases at J, with 22 bases in the middle. The CDR3 DNA reads as TGTGCCAGCAGCGAGAGTCGGGGGGCGACCCCGGCGCAGTATTTT. Translated: CASSESRGATPAQYF.

The CDR3: CSVAGLAGGPILDYEQYF. CDR3 DNA sequence: TGCAGCGTCGCGGGACTAGCGGGGGGGCCAATCCTCGACTACGAGCAGTACTTC. V gene TRBV29-1 combines with J gene TRBJ2-7; 16 nucleotides agree with TRBD2. This CDR3 is built from 18 residues. Germline assignment: CDR1 SQVTM and CDR2 ANQGSEA. V shed 6 bases, J shed 3 bases, and the junction held 14 bases outside the gene matches.